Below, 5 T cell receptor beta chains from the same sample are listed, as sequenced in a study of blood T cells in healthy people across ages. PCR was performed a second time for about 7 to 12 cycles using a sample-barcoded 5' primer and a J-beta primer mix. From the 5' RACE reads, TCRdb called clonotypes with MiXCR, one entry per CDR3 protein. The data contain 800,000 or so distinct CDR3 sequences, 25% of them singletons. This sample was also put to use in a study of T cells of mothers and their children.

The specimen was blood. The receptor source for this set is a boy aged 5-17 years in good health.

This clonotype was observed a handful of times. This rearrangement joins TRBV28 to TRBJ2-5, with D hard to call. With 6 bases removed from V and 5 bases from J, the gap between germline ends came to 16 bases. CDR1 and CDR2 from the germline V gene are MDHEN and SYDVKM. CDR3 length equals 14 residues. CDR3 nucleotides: TGTGCCAGCAGCCCTTACATGGGGTACGAGACCCAGTACTTC. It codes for CASSPYMGYETQYF.

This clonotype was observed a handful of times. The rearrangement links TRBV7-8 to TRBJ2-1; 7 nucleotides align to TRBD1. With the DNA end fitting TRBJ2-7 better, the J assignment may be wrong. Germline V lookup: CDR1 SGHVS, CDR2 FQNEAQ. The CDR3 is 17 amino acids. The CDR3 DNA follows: TGTGCCAGCAGCACTATGAAACTACTGACAGGGTTTAACGAGCAGTACTTC. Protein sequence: CASSTMKLLTGFNEQYF.

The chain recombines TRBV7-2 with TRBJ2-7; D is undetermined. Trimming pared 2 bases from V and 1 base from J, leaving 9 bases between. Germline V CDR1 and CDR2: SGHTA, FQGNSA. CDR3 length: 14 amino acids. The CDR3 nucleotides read TGTGCCAGCAGCTTAATGGCGACATCCTACGAGCAGTACTTC. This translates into CASSLMATSYEQYF. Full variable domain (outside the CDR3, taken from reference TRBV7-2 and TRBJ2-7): GAGVSQSPSNKVTEKGKDVELRCDPISGHTALYWYRQSLGQGLEFLIYFQGNSAPDKSGLPSDRFSAERTGGSVSTLTIQRTQQEDSAVYLCASSLMATSYEQYFGPGTRLTVT.

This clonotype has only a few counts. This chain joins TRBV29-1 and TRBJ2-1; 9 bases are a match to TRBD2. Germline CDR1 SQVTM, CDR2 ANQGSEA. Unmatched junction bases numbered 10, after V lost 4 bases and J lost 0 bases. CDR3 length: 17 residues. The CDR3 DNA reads TGCAGCGTTGCCGGATGGACTAGCGCGATCTCCTACAATGAGCAGTTCTTC. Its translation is CSVAGWTSAISYNEQFF.

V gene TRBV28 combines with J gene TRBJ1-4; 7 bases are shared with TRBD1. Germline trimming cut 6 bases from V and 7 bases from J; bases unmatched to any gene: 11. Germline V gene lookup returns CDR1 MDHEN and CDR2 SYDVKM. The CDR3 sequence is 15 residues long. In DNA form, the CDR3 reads TGTGCCAGCAGCGACACCGGGACAGAGTTTGAAAAACTGTTTTTT. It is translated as CASSDTGTEFEKLFF.